A selection of T cell receptor beta chains follows, all from one sample in a study of shared clonotypes between healthy human individuals. TCRdb's table, derived via immunoSEQ multiplex PCR, lists solely in-frame clones and lacks some. The data show over 700,000 clones, approximately 72% seen once. Material for sequencing was memory CD4+ T cells sorted from blood. The receptors derive from a woman aged 25 to 45 in good health. CDR3s include the opening cysteine and the closing phenylalanine or tryptophan. Each record gives: V gene, J gene, CDR3 protein.

V: TRBV28; J: TRBJ1-2; CDR3: CASSLPAGAGYTF
V: TRBV10-3; J: TRBJ2-3; CDR3: CAISDGQGMADTQYF
V: TRBV4-1; J: TRBJ2-1; CDR3: CASRGTELNNEQFF
V: TRBV5-1; J: TRBJ2-7; CDR3: CASSLWTGTGSTISNEQYF
V: TRBV15; J: TRBJ1-2; CDR3: CATSRGQGYGYTF
V: TRBV29-1; J: TRBJ2-3; CDR3: CSVEAGGTDTQYF
V: TRBV9; J: TRBJ2-1; CDR3: CASSPGSGGVNEQFF
V: TRBV21-1; J: TRBJ2-1; CDR3: CASSKRDRGFSSYNEQFF
V: TRBV2; J: TRBJ2-5; CDR3: CASSEAQEETQYF
V: TRBV28; J: TRBJ1-4; CDR3: CATRAPTGINEKLFF
V: TRBV7-9; J: TRBJ1-2; CDR3: CASSLNRGTYGYTF
V: TRBV7-9; J: TRBJ2-7; CDR3: CASSSTPGLAVDEQYF
V: TRBV5-5; J: TRBJ1-2; CDR3: CASHRLGAPNYGYTF
V: TRBV19; J: TRBJ1-1; CDR3: CASSITGSKAEAFF
V: TRBV7-9; J: TRBJ1-2; CDR3: CASSKTASFYGYTF
V: TRBV18; J: TRBJ1-2; CDR3: CASSLSGWGPDGYTF
V: TRBV6-1; J: TRBJ1-3; CDR3: CASSEAGAGGSGNTIYF
V: TRBV30; J: TRBJ1-5; CDR3: CAWSKGIGRNQPQHF
V: TRBV6-5; J: TRBJ2-5; CDR3: CASSSNPGRRETQYF
V: TRBV20-1; J: TRBJ2-7; CDR3: CSARGLEEQYF
V: TRBV5-1; J: TRBJ1-5; CDR3: CASRMGENQPQHF
V: TRBV18; J: TRBJ1-2; CDR3: CASSPTGTGVGYTF
V: TRBV6-1; J: TRBJ1-3; CDR3: CASRIQGAGNTIYF
V: TRBV27; J: TRBJ2-1; CDR3: CASRYFGGSNEQFF
V: TRBV11-2; J: TRBJ2-4; CDR3: CASSSILQGGGTIQYF
V: TRBV10-3; J: TRBJ2-3; CDR3: CAISEGQSTDTQYF
V: TRBV2; J: TRBJ2-3; CDR3: CASRAGGLRDTQYF
V: TRBV2; J: TRBJ1-4; CDR3: CASSEIYSDAGKLFF
V: TRBV5-1; J: TRBJ2-7; CDR3: CASSFQGSYEQYF
V: TRBV10-1; J: TRBJ2-1; CDR3: CASSATTSGSYNEQFF
V: TRBV5-1; J: TRBJ2-3; CDR3: CASSSPVWADTQYF
V: TRBV10-2; J: TRBJ2-7; CDR3: CASNPPGTGGHEQYF
V: TRBV27; J: TRBJ2-3; CDR3: CASIERGSTDTQYF
V: TRBV6-1; J: TRBJ1-1; CDR3: CASILAVNTEAFF
V: TRBV30; J: TRBJ2-2; CDR3: CACVSTGLAGTGELFF
V: TRBV4-1; J: TRBJ2-7; CDR3: CASSQATGQNYEQYF
V: TRBV29-1; J: TRBJ2-1; CDR3: CSVGSGEDNEQFF
V: TRBV5-4; J: TRBJ1-3; CDR3: CASSPGTGRGRNTIYF
V: TRBV28; J: TRBJ2-7; CDR3: CATVDRNSYEQYF
V: TRBV6-1; J: TRBJ1-2; CDR3: CASSEAGVFEGYTF
V: TRBV7-9; J: TRBJ2-7; CDR3: CASSPTGLAGVSEQYF
V: TRBV18; J: TRBJ2-7; CDR3: CASSPRGDSYEQYF
V: TRBV7-3; J: TRBJ1-2; CDR3: CASSQRNYGYTF
V: TRBV6-1; J: TRBJ1-2; CDR3: CASSEAQVRVRGPRYTF
V: TRBV20-1; J: .; CDR3: CSGRSPLEQYF
V: TRBV25-1; J: TRBJ2-3; CDR3: CASGGGTDTQYF
V: TRBV5-5; J: TRBJ1-2; CDR3: CASSLRGAKGYTF
V: TRBV15; J: TRBJ2-1; CDR3: CATSREALFGYNEQFF